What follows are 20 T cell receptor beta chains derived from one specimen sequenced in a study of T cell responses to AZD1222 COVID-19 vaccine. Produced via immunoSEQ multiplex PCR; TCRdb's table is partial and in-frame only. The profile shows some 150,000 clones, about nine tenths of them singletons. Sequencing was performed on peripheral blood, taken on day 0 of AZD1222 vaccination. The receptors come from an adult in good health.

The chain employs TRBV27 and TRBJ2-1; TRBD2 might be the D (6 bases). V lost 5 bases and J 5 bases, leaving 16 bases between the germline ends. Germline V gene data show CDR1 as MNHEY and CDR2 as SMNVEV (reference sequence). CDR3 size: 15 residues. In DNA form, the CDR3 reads TGTGCCAGCAGTGGGGGAGGTCTGGGGAACAATGAGCAGTTCTTC. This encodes CASSGGGLGNNEQFF.

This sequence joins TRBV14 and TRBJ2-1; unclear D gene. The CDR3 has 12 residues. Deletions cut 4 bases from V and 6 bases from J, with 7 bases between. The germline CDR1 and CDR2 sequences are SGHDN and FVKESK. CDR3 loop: CASSRSSNEQFF. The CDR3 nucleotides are TGTGCCAGCAGCCGTAGTAGCAATGAGCAGTTCTTC.

For the CDR3, the DNA is TGTGCCAGCAGCTTTATTATAGCGGACTCCTACAATGAGCAGTTCTTC. This encodes CASSFIIADSYNEQFF. The chain employs TRBV5-5 and TRBJ2-1; a possible D gene is TRBD2 (6 bases). The germline V gene has CDR1 SGHKS and CDR2 YYEKEE (reference sequence). The CDR3 totals 16 residues. V lost 2 bases and J lost 0, with 12 bases in between.

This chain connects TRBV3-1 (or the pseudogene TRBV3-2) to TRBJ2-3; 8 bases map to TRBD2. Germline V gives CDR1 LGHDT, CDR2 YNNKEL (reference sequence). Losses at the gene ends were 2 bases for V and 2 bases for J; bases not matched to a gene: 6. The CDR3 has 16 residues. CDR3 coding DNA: TGTGCCAGCAGCCAAAGGATTAGCGGGAACACAGATACGCAGTATTTT. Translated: CASSQRISGNTDTQYF.

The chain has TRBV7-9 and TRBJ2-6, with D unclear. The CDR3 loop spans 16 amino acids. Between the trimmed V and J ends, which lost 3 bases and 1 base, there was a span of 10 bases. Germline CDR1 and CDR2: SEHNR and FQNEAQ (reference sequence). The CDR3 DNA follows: TGTGCCAGCAGCTTGTTAACGGTTTCTGGGGCCAACGTCCTGACTTTC. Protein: CASSLLTVSGANVLTF.

CDR3 sequence (DNA): TGTGCCAGCAGTCTCACAGGGTTCACTGAAGCTTTCTTT. Translation gives CASSLTGFTEAFF. This chain joins TRBV27 and TRBJ1-1; D is possibly TRBD1 (6 bases). Trimming removed 5 bases at V and 4 bases at J, with 11 bases between. CDR1 is MNHEY, CDR2 SMNVEV, per germline (reference sequence). The CDR3 is made up of 13 amino acids.

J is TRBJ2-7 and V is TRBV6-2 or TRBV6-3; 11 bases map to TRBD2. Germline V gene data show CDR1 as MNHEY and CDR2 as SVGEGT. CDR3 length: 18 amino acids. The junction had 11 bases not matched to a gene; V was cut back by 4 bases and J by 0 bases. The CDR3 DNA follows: TGTGCCAGCAGTTCGGGACTAGCGGAAAAGCGATACTCCTACGAGCAGTACTTC. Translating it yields CASSSGLAEKRYSYEQYF.

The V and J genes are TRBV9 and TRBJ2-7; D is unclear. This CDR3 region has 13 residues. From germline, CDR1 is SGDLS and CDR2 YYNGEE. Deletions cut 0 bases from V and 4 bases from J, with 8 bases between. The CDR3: CASSVGVGYEQYF. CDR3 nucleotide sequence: TGTGCCAGCAGCGTAGGAGTCGGTTACGAGCAGTACTTC. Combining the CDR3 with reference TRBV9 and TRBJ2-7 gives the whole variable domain DSGVTQTPKHLITATGQRVTLRCSPRSGDLSVYWYQQSLDQGLQFLIQYYNGEERAKGNILERFSAQQFPDLHSELNLSSLELGDSALYFCASSVGVGYEQYFGPGTRLTVT.

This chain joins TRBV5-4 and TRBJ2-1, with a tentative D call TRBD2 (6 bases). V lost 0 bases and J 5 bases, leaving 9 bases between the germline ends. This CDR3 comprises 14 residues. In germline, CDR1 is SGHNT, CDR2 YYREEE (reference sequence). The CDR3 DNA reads TGTGCCAGCAGCTTGGCGGCGGGGAACAATGAGCAGTTCTTC. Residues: CASSLAAGNNEQFF. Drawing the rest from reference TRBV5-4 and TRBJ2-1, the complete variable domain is ETGVTQSPTHLIKTRGQQVTLRCSSQSGHNTVSWYQQALGQGPQFIFQYYREEENGRGNFPPRFSGLQFPNYSSELNVNALELDDSALYLCASSLAAGNNEQFFGPGTRLTVL.

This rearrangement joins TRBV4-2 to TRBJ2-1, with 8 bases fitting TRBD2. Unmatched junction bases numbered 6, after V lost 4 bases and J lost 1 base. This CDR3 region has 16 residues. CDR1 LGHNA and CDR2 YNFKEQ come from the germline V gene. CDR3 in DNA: TGTGCCAGCAGCCTCGGGGCTAGCGGGTCCTACAATGAGCAGTTCTTC. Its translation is CASSLGASGSYNEQFF.

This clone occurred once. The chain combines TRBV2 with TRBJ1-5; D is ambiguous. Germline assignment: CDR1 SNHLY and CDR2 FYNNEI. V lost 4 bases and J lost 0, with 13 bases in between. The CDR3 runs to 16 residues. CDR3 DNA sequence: TGTGCCAGCAGTGTTCTGGGGAGATATAGCAATCAGCCCCAGCATTTT. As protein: CASSVLGRYSNQPQHF.

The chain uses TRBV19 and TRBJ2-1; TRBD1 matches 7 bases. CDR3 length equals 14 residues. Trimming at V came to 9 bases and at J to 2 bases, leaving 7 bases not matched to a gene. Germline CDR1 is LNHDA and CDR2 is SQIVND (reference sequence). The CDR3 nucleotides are TGTGCCAGCGCCGGGACAGACCCCTACAATGAGCAGTTCTTC. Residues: CASAGTDPYNEQFF.

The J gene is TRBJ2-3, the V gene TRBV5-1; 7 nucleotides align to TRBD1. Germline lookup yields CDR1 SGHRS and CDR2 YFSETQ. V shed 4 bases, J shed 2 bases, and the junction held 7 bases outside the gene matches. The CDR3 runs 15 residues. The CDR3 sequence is CASSPGTANTDTQYF. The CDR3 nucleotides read TGCGCCAGCAGCCCCGGGACAGCAAACACAGATACGCAGTATTTT.

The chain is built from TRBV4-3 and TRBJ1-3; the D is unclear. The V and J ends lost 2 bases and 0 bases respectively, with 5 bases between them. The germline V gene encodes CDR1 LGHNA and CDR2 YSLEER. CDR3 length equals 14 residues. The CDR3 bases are TGCGCCAGCAGCCAAACTAACTCTGGAAACACCATATATTTT. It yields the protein CASSQTNSGNTIYF.

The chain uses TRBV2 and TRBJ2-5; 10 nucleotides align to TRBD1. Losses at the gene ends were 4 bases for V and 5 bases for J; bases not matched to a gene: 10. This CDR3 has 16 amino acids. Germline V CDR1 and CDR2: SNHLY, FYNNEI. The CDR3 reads CASSGQGAVLGETQYF. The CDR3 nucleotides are TGTGCCAGCAGTGGACAGGGGGCGGTTCTTGGCGAGACCCAGTACTTC.

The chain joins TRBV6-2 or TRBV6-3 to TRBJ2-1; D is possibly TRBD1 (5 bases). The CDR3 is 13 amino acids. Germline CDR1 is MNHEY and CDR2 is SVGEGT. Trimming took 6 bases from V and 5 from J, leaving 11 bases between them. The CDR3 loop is CASSQDTHNEQFF. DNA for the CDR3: TGTGCCAGCAGCCAGGACACGCACAATGAGCAGTTCTTC.

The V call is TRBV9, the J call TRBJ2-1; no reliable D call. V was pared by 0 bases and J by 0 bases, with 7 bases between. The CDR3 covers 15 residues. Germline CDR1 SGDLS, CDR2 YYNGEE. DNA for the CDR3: TGTGCCAGCAGCGTAGTCGGAGACTCCTACAATGAGCAGTTCTTC. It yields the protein CASSVVGDSYNEQFF.

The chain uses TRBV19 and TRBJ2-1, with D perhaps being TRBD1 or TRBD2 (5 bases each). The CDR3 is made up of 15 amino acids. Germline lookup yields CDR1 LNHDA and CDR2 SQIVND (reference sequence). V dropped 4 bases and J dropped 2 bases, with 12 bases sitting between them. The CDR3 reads CASSKGRGTYNEQFF. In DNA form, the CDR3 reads TGTGCCAGTAGTAAGGGACGCGGAACCTACAATGAGCAGTTCTTC.

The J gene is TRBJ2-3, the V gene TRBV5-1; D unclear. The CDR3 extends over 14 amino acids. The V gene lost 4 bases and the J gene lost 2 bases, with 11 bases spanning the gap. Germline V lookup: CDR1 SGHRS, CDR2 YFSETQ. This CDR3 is CASSRPQDTDTQYF. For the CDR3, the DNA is TGCGCCAGCAGCCGGCCCCAGGACACAGATACGCAGTATTTT.

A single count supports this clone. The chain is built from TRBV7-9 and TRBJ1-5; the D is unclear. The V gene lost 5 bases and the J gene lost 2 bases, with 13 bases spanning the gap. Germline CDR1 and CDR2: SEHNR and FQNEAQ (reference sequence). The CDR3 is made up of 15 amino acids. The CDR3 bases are TGTGCCAGCAGCGATCATGGAGGTGGCAATCAGCCCCAGCATTTT. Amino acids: CASSDHGGGNQPQHF. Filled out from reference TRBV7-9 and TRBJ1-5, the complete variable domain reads DTGVSQNPRHKITKRGQNVTFRCDPISEHNRLYWYRQTLGQGPEFLTYFQNEAQLEKSRLLSDRFSAERPKGSFSTLEIQRTEQGDSAMYLCASSDHGGGNQPQHFGDGTRLSIL.